The 13 T cell receptor beta chains in this list originate from one sample, sequenced in a study of cytomegalovirus exposure and HLA in healthy donors (dated by TCRdb to the late 2010s). Library preparation was by the immunoSEQ multiplex PCR assay. A mixture of 60 forward primers for TCR Vbeta segments and 13 reverse primers for TCR Jbeta segments was used in the multiplex PCR. Imported from immuneACCESS, the table was reduced by TCRdb to in-frame sequences with V and J called. These copies leave out some clones; in studies compared against another copy, an unresolved V gene accounts for under half, and the cause of the remainder is not known. In all, the sample holds 210,000 or so clones, and about 80% of those were seen once. Around 16% of the sample is in the top ten clones. Specimen: PBMCs. The receptors were gathered from a man aged 35-49 years in good health and CMV-seronegative.

V gene TRBV18 combines with J gene TRBJ1-1; D is unclear. V was trimmed by 0 bases and J by 2 bases, leaving 10 bases between them. The CDR3 totals 15 residues. Germline CDR1 reads KGHSH; CDR2 reads LQKENI. CDR3 in amino acids: CASSPPGGFNTEAFF. In nucleotides, the CDR3 is TGTGCCAGCTCACCACCGGGAGGGTTTAACACTGAAGCTTTCTTT.

This clone was detected only once. The gene calls are TRBV29-1 and TRBJ1-2, with 9 bases that match TRBD1. V shed 1 base and J 7 bases; nucleotides not matched to a gene: 10. Germline-derived CDR1 and CDR2 are SQVTM and ANQGSEA. The CDR3 runs to 15 residues. The CDR3 DNA follows: TGCAGCGTTGAAGGGACAGGGGTATTGAGCTCTGGCTACACCTTC. Its protein is CSVEGTGVLSSGYTF.

The chain recombines TRBV7-2 with TRBJ2-7; no definite D call. The CDR3 consists of 14 residues. Looked up from germline, CDR1 is SGHTA and CDR2 is FQGNSA. V was shortened by 1 base and J by 2 bases, with 9 bases between the two germline ends. The CDR3 loop is CASSLEVQTYEQYF. CDR3 DNA sequence: TGTGCCAGCAGCTTAGAAGTGCAGACCTACGAGCAGTACTTC.

The chain joins TRBV19 to TRBJ2-2; 12 bases align to TRBD2. Trimming at V came to 7 bases and at J to 7 bases, leaving 13 bases not matched to a gene. CDR1 is LNHDA, CDR2 SQIVND, per germline (reference sequence). The CDR3 covers 17 residues. The DNA for the CDR3 is TGTGCCAGTACTAGCGGGAGGGCCATTTACGACAGCGGGGAGCTGTTTTTT. It specifies CASTSGRAIYDSGELFF. Combining the CDR3 with reference TRBV19 and TRBJ2-2 gives the whole variable domain DGGITQSPKYLFRKEGQNVTLSCEQNLNHDAMYWYRQDPGQGLRLIYYSQIVNDFQKGDIAEGYSVSREKKESFPLTVTSAQKNPTAFYLCASTSGRAIYDSGELFFGEGSRLTVL.

The CDR3 DNA is TGTGCCAGCAGGGTCGGGACAGGGGTCCCTGAAGCTTTCTTT. Its translation is CASRVGTGVPEAFF. The chain recombines TRBV5-5 with TRBJ1-1; 10 nucleotides align to TRBD1. Trimming took 5 bases from V and 6 from J; bases not matched to a gene: 7. Germline lookup yields CDR1 SGHKS and CDR2 YYEKEE (reference sequence). The CDR3 length is 14 residues. Complete variable domain (other parts from reference TRBV5-5 and TRBJ1-1): DAGVTQSPTHLIKTRGQQVTLRCSPISGHKSVSWYQQVLGQGPQFIFQYYEKEERGRGNFPDRFSARQFPNYSSELNVNALLLGDSALYLCASRVGTGVPEAFFGQGTRLTVV.

This clone was seen a few times. This sequence joins TRBV5-4 and TRBJ1-1; D not certain. The germline gives CDR1 SGHNT, CDR2 YYREEE (reference sequence). This CDR3 is 15 amino acids long. V was shortened by 4 bases and J by 1 base, with 14 bases between the two germline ends. The CDR3 sequence is CASSPSGGKNTEAFF. The DNA of the CDR3 is TGTGCCAGCAGCCCGTCGGGAGGGAAGAACACTGAAGCTTTCTTT.

This clone occurred a few times. This same CDR3 is encoded by further DNA sequences in the sample. This chain uses TRBV4-3 with TRBJ2-1, with 10 bases that match TRBD2. The germline CDR1 and CDR2 sequences are LGHNA and YSLEER. This CDR3 spans 16 amino acids. With 0 bases clipped from V and 4 bases from J, the junction kept 3 bases outside the gene matches. This CDR3 reads CASSQESAGGYNEQFF. CDR3 sequence (DNA): TGCGCCAGCAGCCAAGAGTCAGCGGGGGGGTACAATGAGCAGTTCTTC.

The chain has TRBV2 and TRBJ2-1, with D possibly being TRBD2 (6 bases). Germline V gives CDR1 SNHLY, CDR2 FYNNEI. The CDR3 consists of 12 residues. The germline V and J ends were trimmed by 4 bases and 8 bases, with 9 bases remaining between them. The DNA for the CDR3 is TGTGCCAGCAGTGGGGAGGCCCATGAGCAGTTCTTC. It encodes CASSGEAHEQFF.

The V and J genes are TRBV10-3 and TRBJ1-6; tentative D call: TRBD1 (6 bases). Germline V gene lookup returns CDR1 ENHRY and CDR2 SYGVKD. The CDR3 is 16 amino acids. V was clipped by 10 bases and J by 5 bases, with 21 bases between them. CDR3 sequence reads: CATGGRLSQDNSPLHF. Here the CDR3 DNA reads TGTGCCACCGGGGGGCGGTTGAGCCAAGATAATTCACCCCTCCACTTT.

The J gene is TRBJ2-5, the V gene TRBV12-5, with a possible D match to TRBD1 (5 bases). Per germline, CDR1 LGHNT and CDR2 FRNRAP. CDR3 length: 14 amino acids. Trimming shortened V by 7 bases and J by 7 bases, and 19 bases separated the two germline ends. CDR3 protein: CASVLDSAIGTQYF. CDR3 coding DNA: TGTGCTAGTGTTCTCGACAGTGCCATAGGGACCCAGTACTTC.

In this sample, this clone turned up a few times. This sequence joins TRBV12-5 and TRBJ2-1; the match to TRBD1 covers 7 bases. In germline, CDR1 is LGHNT, CDR2 FRNRAP. This CDR3 is built from 13 residues. Trimming at V came to 8 bases and at J to 2 bases, leaving 3 bases not matched to a gene. The CDR3 bases are TGTGCTAGTACAGGGGATGCCTACAATGAGCAGTTCTTC. Its translation: CASTGDAYNEQFF.

The rearrangement joins TRBV19 to TRBJ1-2; 8 nucleotides line up with TRBD1. CDR3 length: 17 amino acids. Unmatched junction bases numbered 8, after V lost 1 base and J lost 1 base. The germline V gene encodes CDR1 LNHDA and CDR2 SQIVND (reference sequence). The CDR3 DNA is TGTGCCAGTAGTATAGCTCTGCGGACAGGGAATAACTATGGCTACACCTTC. The encoded protein is CASSIALRTGNNYGYTF.

CDR3 sequence (DNA): TGTGCCAGCAGCCCGTCCCGGGACTCGGACGAGCAGTACTTC. Its translation is CASSPSRDSDEQYF. The J gene is TRBJ2-7, the V gene TRBV7-3; D may be TRBD2 (6 bases). Germline CDR1 is SGHTA and CDR2 is FQGTGA. V lost 5 bases and J lost 5, with 16 bases in between. The CDR3 has 14 amino acids. Drawing the rest from reference TRBV7-3 and TRBJ2-7, the complete variable domain is GAGVSQTPSNKVTEKGKYVELRCDPISGHTALYWYRQSLGQGPEFLIYFQGTGAADDSGLPNDRFFAVRPEGSVSTLKIQRTERGDSAVYLCASSPSRDSDEQYFGPGTRLTVT.